This TCR beta chain is drawn from a study of blood T cell repertoires in COVID-19. Using immunoSEQ multiplex PCR, the repertoire was profiled, and TCRdb retains in-frame clones only, with some absent. The sample includes about 32,000 clones, roughly 91% of them seen just once. Germline CDR1 and CDR2: SGHRS and YFSETQ. The V segment lost 2 bases and the J segment 4 bases; nucleotides outside the gene matches: 6. The CDR3 runs to 15 residues. This TCR came from a man between 65 and 85 years old with active or convalescent COVID-19. The chain uses TRBV5-1 and TRBJ2-3; 8 positions agree with TRBD2. What was sequenced was peripheral blood. Here the CDR3 DNA reads TGCGCCAGCAGCTTCGGGACTAGTTTGCCAGATACGCAGTATTTT. Its protein is CASSFGTSLPDTQYF.